What follows is one T cell receptor beta chain and its context. Its target is unknown. The entry originates in a study of Tregs in tolerant kidney transplant recipients. Study findings and constraints: This study did not directly address biological reproducibility.

Sequencing was performed with immunoSEQ multiplex PCR; in TCRdb, only in-frame clones are kept and a portion is missing. Here the sample spans around 16,000 clones, around nine tenths being singletons. Thawed PBMCs were FACS-sorted into unstimulated CD4+CD25+CD127- regulatory T cells, CD4+CD25- non-regulatory cells, CD4 and CD8 cells. CDR3 length equals 16 residues. Germline trimming cut 0 bases from V and 2 bases from J; bases unmatched to any gene: 4. Germline CDR1 SGDLS, CDR2 YYNGEE. The specimen was CD8+ T cells from blood. J is TRBJ2-7 and V is TRBV9; the match to TRBD2 covers 11 bases. The sequence derives from a human donor in good health. The CDR3 bases are TGTGCCAGCAGCGTAGGTGGGACTAGCGGTACCTACGAGCAGTACTTC. Its translation is CASSVGGTSGTYEQYF. The variable domain in full, with the rest retrieved from reference TRBV9 and TRBJ2-7, is DSGVTQTPKHLITATGQRVTLRCSPRSGDLSVYWYQQSLDQGLQFLIQYYNGEERAKGNILERFSAQQFPDLHSELNLSSLELGDSALYFCASSVGGTSGTYEQYFGPGTRLTVT.